This T cell receptor beta chain was obtained from a study of T-cell memory formation after mild COVID-19. Study-wide findings and caveats: Contracting clones, day 15 to 85, had balanced CD4/CD8, and later expanders favored CD4+. Those CD4+ clones that contracted were mainly in CM and EM (CD8+ ones in EMRA).

The 5'RACE method, run with constant-segment primers, produced TCR alpha and TCR beta cDNA libraries (carrying sample barcodes and UMIs). TCRdb re-analysed the 5' RACE reads in MiXCR, keeping a single row per CDR3 protein. The data show over 350,000 distinct CDR3 sequences, roughly 15% seen once. On this clonotype: Its antigen remains unknown.

This receptor was identified in a man aged 18 to 29 who had mild COVID-19 (a few samples of this study predate the infection). Cell type and time point are not known. The sample comprised PBMCs or a T cell subset sorted from them (not recorded which).

This CDR3 reads CAIRSGTGVYQPQHF. For the CDR3, the DNA is TGTGCCATCAGATCCGGGACAGGGGTATATCAGCCCCAGCATTTT. The rearrangement joins TRBV10-3 to TRBJ1-5; TRBD1 agrees at 10 bases. This CDR3 is 15 amino acids long. Looked up from germline, CDR1 is ENHRY and CDR2 is SYGVKD. The trim removed 6 bases at V and 5 bases at J, leaving 7 bases unmatched.